Reported below is one TCR beta chain. J lost 5 bases, V lost 2 bases, and 10 bases had no gene match. The CDR3 is 16 amino acids. CDR1 and CDR2 (germline): LGHNA, YNFKEQ. This sample is drawn from a study of blood T cell repertoires in COVID-19. Study information: The study drew acute and convalescent COVID-19 samples from the United States, Italy and Spain. Sources were T cells, B-cell-depleted T cells, or PBMCs; the material itself was cDNA or gDNA.

Profiling relied on immunoSEQ multiplex PCR, and the TCRdb table lists in-frame clones only, not all of them. The table lists roughly 360,000 clones, 81% of them singletons. The origin of this receptor is a human donor with acute or convalescent COVID-19. The donor label of this sample is uncertain. The sequenced material came from peripheral blood. This sequence joins TRBV4-2 and TRBJ2-7; 9 nucleotides agree with TRBD1. CDR3 sequence reads: CASSQTRTGEEDEQYF. DNA for the CDR3: TGTGCCAGCAGCCAAACACGGACAGGGGAGGAGGACGAGCAGTACTTC.